Listed below are T cell receptor beta chains from one sample, sequenced in a study of shared clonotypes between healthy human individuals. TCRdb keeps only in-frame clones here, not all; method: immunoSEQ multiplex PCR. This sample has about 2,200,000 clones, with around 93% found just once. Input material: naive CD8+ T cells from PBMCs. Source of these receptors: a man between 18 and 35 years old in good health. Some clones in this sample may be carry-over from other donors' samples. Both conserved end residues are part of each CDR3. The D gene is left open where the match is weak. The size of a clone is reported for some rows only, either as once, few or many, or as a class for expanded clones.

V gene	clone size	D gene	J gene	CDR3 DNA	CDR3 protein
TRBV4-1	-	-	TRBJ1-5	TGCGCCAGCAGCCAAGAGGGGGGAAATAGCAATCAGCCCCAGCATTTT	CASSQEGGNSNQPQHF
TRBV7-9	-	-	TRBJ1-2	TGTGCCAGCAGCTTATTGGGGATACGCTATGGCTACACCTTC	CASSLLGIRYGYTF
TRBV6-1	once	-	TRBJ2-7	TGTGCCAGCACCGGGGGCCACGAGCAGTACTTC	CASTGGHEQYF
TRBV4-3	-	TRBD2	TRBJ2-2	TGCGCCAGCAGCCCGACTAGCTCGAACACCGGGGAGCTGTTTTTT	CASSPTSSNTGELFF
TRBV14	-	-	TRBJ1-2	TGTGCCAGCAGCCAAGATCGGGGTGAGGATGGCTACACCTTC	CASSQDRGEDGYTF
TRBV6-1	-	-	TRBJ1-3	TGTGCCAGCAGTGAACTTAGGGGAGGTGTTAGCTCTGGAAACACCATATATTTT	CASSELRGGVSSGNTIYF
TRBV29-1	-	-	TRBJ2-3	TGCAGCGTTTTCTCGGGGCGACAAGCGCAGTATTTT	CSVFSGRQAQYF
TRBV5-1	-	-	TRBJ2-2	TGCGCCAGCAGCTCCGACTTTTTAGGCACCGGGGAGCTGTTTTTT	CASSSDFLGTGELFF
TRBV27	-	TRBD2	TRBJ2-1	TGTGCCAGCAGTCTAGCGGGAGGGGCATATGAGCAGTTCTTC	CASSLAGGAYEQFF
TRBV11-2	-	-	TRBJ1-3	TGTGCCAGCAGCGGCTCGGGCCACACCATATATTTT	CASSGSGHTIYF
TRBV5-4	-	-	TRBJ2-1	TGTGCCAGCAGCCCCGCCTCCTACAATGAGCAGTTCTTC	CASSPASYNEQFF
TRBV18	-	-	TRBJ2-3	TGTGCCAGCTCACCACCGCAAGGGGGTCCAGATACGCAGTATTTT	CASSPPQGGPDTQYF
TRBV27	-	-	TRBJ1-2	TGTGCCAGCATCCCCAGGGGCTTCTATGGCTACACCTTC	CASIPRGFYGYTF
TRBV27	few	-	TRBJ2-7	TGTGCCAGCGGTGACATGGGGAATTACGAGCAGTACTTC	CASGDMGNYEQYF
TRBV30	-	-	TRBJ2-5	TGTGCCTGGGGTCGGGCAGGGGGGGAGACCCAGTACTTC	CAWGRAGGETQYF
TRBV5-4	-	-	TRBJ1-1	TGTGCCAGCAGCTTGGCCAGGAACACTGAAGCTTTCTTT	CASSLARNTEAFF
TRBV6-5	-	TRBD2	TRBJ2-7	TGTGCCAGCAGCCAACTAGCGGGAGGCTCCTACGAGCAGTACTTC	CASSQLAGGSYEQYF
TRBV10-3	-	-	TRBJ2-7	TGTGCCATCAGTGAGTCGACTAATATCGGCGAGCAGTACTTC	CAISESTNIGEQYF
TRBV4-3	once	TRBD2	TRBJ2-7	TGCGCCAGCAGCCAAGGGCCTAGCGGGAGCGGGCCGCAGTACTTC	CASSQGPSGSGPQYF
TRBV9	-	TRBD1	TRBJ1-1	TGTGCCAGCAGCGACAGACAGGGGGGAGGTGAAGCTTTCTTT	CASSDRQGGGEAFF
TRBV14	-	-	TRBJ2-7	TGTGCCAGCAGCCAAGATGGAGGGGTCGGAACCTACGAGCAGTACTTC	CASSQDGGVGTYEQYF
TRBV10-2	-	TRBD1	TRBJ1-5	TGCGCCAGCAGAGGATCGACAGGGAGGAATCAGCCCCAGCATTTT	CASRGSTGRNQPQHF
TRBV7-3	-	-	TRBJ2-2	TGTGCCAGCAGCCCCAGGGGTGATGGCACCGGGGAGCTGTTTTTT	CASSPRGDGTGELFF
TRBV11-2	-	TRBD2	TRBJ2-3	TGTGCCAGCAGCTTACCGAGACTAGCGGGAGCAGTAGATACGCAGTATTTT	CASSLPRLAGAVDTQYF
TRBV29-1	-	TRBD2	TRBJ2-1	TGCAGCGTTGGCGTAGCGGGAGCGGGCAATGAGCAGTTCTTC	CSVGVAGAGNEQFF
TRBV19	-	-	TRBJ1-1	TGTGCCAGTGGTTGGACGGGGGCCGATGAAGCTTTCTTT	CASGWTGADEAFF
TRBV9	-	TRBD1	TRBJ2-2	TGTGCCAGCAGCGTAGAATGGCAGGGGGTCACCCACAACACCGGGGAGCTGTTTTTT	CASSVEWQGVTHNTGELFF
TRBV6-5	-	TRBD1	TRBJ1-4	TGTGCCAGCAGTTACTCCGACAGGGTAACAGAAAAACTGTTTTTT	CASSYSDRVTEKLFF
TRBV5-1	-	-	TRBJ2-2	TGCGCCAGCAGCTTGTATCGTGATCTTACCGGGGAGCTGTTTTTT	CASSLYRDLTGELFF
TRBV14	-	-	TRBJ2-3	TGTGCCAGCAGCACCCGACTTAATCCGACGCAGTATTTT	CASSTRLNPTQYF
TRBV19	-	-	TRBJ1-1	TGTGCCAGTAGGCCGATCCGGGACTTCAAAGGCACTGAAGCTTTCTTT	CASRPIRDFKGTEAFF
TRBV7-9	once	-	TRBJ2-1	TGTGCCAGCGTCCTGGGCAATGAGCAGTTCTTC	CASVLGNEQFF
TRBV4-3	once	-	TRBJ2-1	TGCGCCAGCAGCCAAAGTATGCGGCGGAGCTCCTACAATGAGCAGTTCTTC	CASSQSMRRSSYNEQFF
TRBV27	-	TRBD2	TRBJ2-7	TGTGCCAGCACCTCTAGCGGTTCCTACGAGCAGTACTTC	CASTSSGSYEQYF
TRBV4-1	-	-	TRBJ1-1	TGCGCCAGCAGCCAAAACACAGGGACGAACACTGAAGCTTTCTTT	CASSQNTGTNTEAFF
TRBV5-6	-	TRBD1	TRBJ1-1	TGTGCCAGCAGCAACGACAGGGTGAACACTGAAGCTTTCTTT	CASSNDRVNTEAFF
TRBV4-1	-	-	TRBJ1-5	TGCGCCAGCAGCTACCGGGACACTGATCAGCCCCAGCATTTT	CASSYRDTDQPQHF